A selection of T cell receptor beta chains follows, all from one sample in a study of OX40 agonist ivuxolimab in advanced cancers. The protocol was immunoSEQ multiplex PCR, while the TCRdb copy is restricted to in-frame clones and leaves out a portion. The sample holds about 21,000 clones, 83% seen once. The source material was CD4+ or CD8+ T cells sorted from blood, sampled in a trial of the OX40 agonist ivuxolimab. The receptors come from an adult with an advanced solid tumor such as melanoma, head and neck, liver or kidney cancer. CDR3s include the opening cysteine and the closing phenylalanine or tryptophan. D genes are given only for firm matches. Expanded clones get a size class; other rows say once, few or many, or leave the size out.

V gene	D gene	J gene	CDR3 length	clone size	CDR3 DNA	CDR3 protein
TRBV27	-	TRBJ1-5	12	few	TGTGCCAGCAGTTTGACAAATCAGCCCCAGCATTTT	CASSLTNQPQHF
TRBV5-6	-	TRBJ2-5	15	few	TGTGCCAGCAGCTTGGCCGCTAGCCCGAAAGAGACCCAGTACTTC	CASSLAASPKETQYF
TRBV27	-	TRBJ2-3	15	-	TGTGCCAGCAGTCCCATAGCGGTAGCCACAGATACGCAGTATTTT	CASSPIAVATDTQYF
TRBV6-5	TRBD1	TRBJ2-2	15	-	TGTGCCAGCAGTTATCAACAGGGGTGGGCCGGGGAGCTGTTTTTT	CASSYQQGWAGELFF
TRBV9	-	TRBJ1-1	14	medium-sized	TGTGCCAGCAGCGTAGTTCCCAGATACACTGAAGCTTTCTTT	CASSVVPRYTEAFF
TRBV5-6	-	TRBJ1-2	15	-	TGTGCCAGCAGCCCCTCTCCGGACACCATCTATGGCTACACCTTC	CASSPSPDTIYGYTF
TRBV27	-	TRBJ2-3	13	-	TGTGCCAGCAGTGGATTGGGGCCAGATACGCAGTATTTT	CASSGLGPDTQYF
TRBV7-9	-	TRBJ1-3	15	-	TGTGCCAGCAGCCCGCGCAGGGCCTCTGGAAACACCATATATTTT	CASSPRRASGNTIYF
TRBV5-1	TRBD2	TRBJ2-3	17	-	TGCGCCAGCAGCTTTCCTAGCGGGGGGCGTGGCACAGATACGCAGTATTTT	CASSFPSGGRGTDTQYF
TRBV11-2	-	TRBJ2-7	12	-	TGTGCCAGCAGCTTAGGGTCCAACGAGCAGTACTTC	CASSLGSNEQYF
TRBV30	-	TRBJ2-5	14	-	TGTGCCTGGACGCCCGGGGCCGCTTTGGAGACCCAGTACTTC	CAWTPGAALETQYF
TRBV27	TRBD2	TRBJ2-7	16	once	TGTGCCAGCAGTTTACTAGCGGGGGGGGCGGTACGAGAGCAGTACTTC	CASSLLAGGAVREQYF
TRBV27	-	TRBJ1-2	13	-	TGTGCCAGCAACTACAGGGACGGCTATGGCTACACCTTC	CASNYRDGYGYTF
TRBV30	TRBD1	TRBJ1-6	17	-	TGTGCCTGGAGTGTACGCGGACAGGGACGATCGAATTCACCCCTCCACTTT	CAWSVRGQGRSNSPLHF
TRBV9	-	TRBJ2-1	17	-	TGTGCCAGCAGCGTAGCTTGGGGGGTGAGCTCCTACAATGAGCAGTTCTTC	CASSVAWGVSSYNEQFF
TRBV7-2	-	TRBJ2-1	14	-	TGTGCCAGCAGCTTAGCCCCCAGGGTCGGGGAGCAGTTCTTC	CASSLAPRVGEQFF
TRBV4-1	-	TRBJ1-1	14	-	TGCGCCAGCAGCTCCTCGCCAGGGCGATCTGAAGCTTTCTTT	CASSSSPGRSEAFF
TRBV7-9	-	TRBJ2-3	13	-	TGTGCCAGCAGCTTAGCAGTCTCAGATACGCAGTATTTT	CASSLAVSDTQYF
TRBV27	TRBD1	TRBJ1-5	16	-	TGTGCCAGCAGTTCGGGACAGGGCCTCAGTTTAGAGCCCCAGCATTTT	CASSSGQGLSLEPQHF
TRBV7-3	-	TRBJ2-1	15	-	TGTGCCAGCAGCTTAAAAGGCCCGCTAAGGGATGAGCAGTTCTTC	CASSLKGPLRDEQFF